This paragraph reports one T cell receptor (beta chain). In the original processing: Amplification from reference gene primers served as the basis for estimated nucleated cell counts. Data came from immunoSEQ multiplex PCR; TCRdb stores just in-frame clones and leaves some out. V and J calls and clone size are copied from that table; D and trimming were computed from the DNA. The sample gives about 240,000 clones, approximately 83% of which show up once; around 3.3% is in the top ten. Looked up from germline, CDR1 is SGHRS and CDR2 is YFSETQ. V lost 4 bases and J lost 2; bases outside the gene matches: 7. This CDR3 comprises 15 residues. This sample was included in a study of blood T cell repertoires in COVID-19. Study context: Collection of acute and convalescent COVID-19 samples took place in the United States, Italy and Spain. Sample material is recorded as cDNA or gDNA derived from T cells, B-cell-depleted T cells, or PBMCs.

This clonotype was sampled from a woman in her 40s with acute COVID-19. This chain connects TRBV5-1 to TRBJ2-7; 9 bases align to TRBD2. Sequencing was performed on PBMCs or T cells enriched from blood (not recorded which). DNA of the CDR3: TGCGCCAGCAGCATGTATAGCGGGAGCACCTACGAGCAGTACTTC. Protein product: CASSMYSGSTYEQYF.